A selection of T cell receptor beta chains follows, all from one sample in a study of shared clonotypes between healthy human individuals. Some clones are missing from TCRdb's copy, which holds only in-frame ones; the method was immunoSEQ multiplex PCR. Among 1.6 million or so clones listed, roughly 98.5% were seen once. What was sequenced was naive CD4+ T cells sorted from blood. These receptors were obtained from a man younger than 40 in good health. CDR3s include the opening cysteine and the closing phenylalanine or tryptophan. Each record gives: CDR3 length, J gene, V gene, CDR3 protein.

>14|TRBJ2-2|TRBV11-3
CASSFRRGTGELFF
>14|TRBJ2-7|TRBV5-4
CASSLAGGSYEQYF
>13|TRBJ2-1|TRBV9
CASNRDSGNEQFF
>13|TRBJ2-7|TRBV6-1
CASSGAWGAEQYF
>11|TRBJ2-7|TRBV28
CASGPSYEQYF
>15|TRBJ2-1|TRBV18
CASSPGQRFFHEQFF
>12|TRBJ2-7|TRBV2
CASKNRGNEQYF
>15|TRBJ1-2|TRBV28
CASRGTGRQSYGYTF
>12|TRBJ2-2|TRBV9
CASSVGSGELFF
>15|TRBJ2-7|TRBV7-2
CASRTGAGASYEQYF
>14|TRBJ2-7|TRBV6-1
CASSAREGSYEQYF
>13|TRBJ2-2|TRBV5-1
CASGAGATGELFF
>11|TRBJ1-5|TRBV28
CASSISQPQHF
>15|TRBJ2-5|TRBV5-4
CASSPSSGRQETQYF
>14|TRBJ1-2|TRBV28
CASSFPGALYGYTF
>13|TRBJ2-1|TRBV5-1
CASSLAGPPEQFF
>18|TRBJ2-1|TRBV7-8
CASSPPVGTSGRRNEQFF
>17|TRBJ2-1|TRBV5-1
CASSLIHGSGSYNEQFF
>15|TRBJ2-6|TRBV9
CASSGDPTGANVLTF
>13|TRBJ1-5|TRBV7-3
CASSTERDQPQHF
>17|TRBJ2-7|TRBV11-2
CASSRPLGTGRSYEQYF
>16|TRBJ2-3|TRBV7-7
CASSLGTGGYTDTQYF
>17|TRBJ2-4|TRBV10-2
CASSESGQRLAKNIQYF
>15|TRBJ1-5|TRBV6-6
CASSVRLGTNQPQHF
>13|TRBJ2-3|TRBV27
CASSFLPTDTQYF
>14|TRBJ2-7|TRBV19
CASSPMALVYEQYF
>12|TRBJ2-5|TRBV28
CASSPYLETQYF
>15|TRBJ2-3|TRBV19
CASGREGRSTDTQYF
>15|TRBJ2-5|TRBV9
CASSVGAGNVETQYF
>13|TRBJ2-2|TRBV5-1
CASSLISTGELFF
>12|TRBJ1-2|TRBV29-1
CSVVGTVAGYTF
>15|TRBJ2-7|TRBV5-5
CASSLSVGQGYEQYF
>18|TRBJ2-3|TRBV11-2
CASSLRLAGGPGTDTQYF
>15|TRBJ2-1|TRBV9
CASSASSGSYNEQFF
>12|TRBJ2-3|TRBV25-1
CASSEYTDTQYF
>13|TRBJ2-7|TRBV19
CASSTQTGIEQYF
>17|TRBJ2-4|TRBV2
CASSVPLAGVAKNIQYF
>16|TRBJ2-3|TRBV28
CASSLTGSGSTDTQYF
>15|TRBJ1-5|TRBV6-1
CASRRTRGGNQPQHF
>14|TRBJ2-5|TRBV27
CASSARSPRETQYF
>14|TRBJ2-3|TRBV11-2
CASSLDPRADTQYF